The 15 T cell receptor beta chains reported below all come from one sample, sequenced in a study of T cell clones after liver transplantation. Here immunoSEQ multiplex PCR was the method, and the copy in TCRdb shows in-frame clones only, minus some. This sample yields about 80,000 clones, of which around four fifths are seen a single time; around 0.45% belongs to the top ten. The sequencing here drew on CD4+ T cells from blood, taken 45 to 47 months after liver transplant. These receptors were collected from a human patient who received a liver transplant. Part of the T cell pool may stem from the graft donor.

This chain joins TRBV10-1 and TRBJ2-1; D remains unclear. V gave up 5 bases and J gave up 7 bases, with 12 bases separating them. CDR1 WNHNN and CDR2 SYGVQD come from the germline V gene (reference sequence). This CDR3 comprises 13 residues. The CDR3 is CASSLTQGNEQFF. The DNA for the CDR3 is TGCGCCAGCAGTCTAACCCAAGGAAATGAGCAGTTCTTC.

The V call is TRBV28, the J call TRBJ2-7; 7 nucleotides line up with TRBD1. This CDR3 spans 16 amino acids. Germline-derived CDR1 and CDR2 are MDHEN and SYDVKM. Trimming cost V 2 bases and J 4 bases; bases outside gene matches: 11. This chain's CDR3 is CASSLVVAGGRYEQYF. Written as DNA, the CDR3 is TGTGCCAGCAGTTTAGTGGTTGCAGGGGGTCGGTACGAGCAGTACTTC.

This clone was counted once. V and J are TRBV29-1 and TRBJ1-5; 7 bases agree with TRBD1. V was clipped by 5 bases and J by 6 bases; unmatched bases: 13. This CDR3 contains 15 residues. Germline CDR1 is SQVTM and CDR2 is ANQGSEA. The CDR3 DNA reads as TGCAGCGTTCAAACAGGGGCAACGAGCGGTCAGCCCCAGCATTTT. Amino acids: CSVQTGATSGQPQHF.

A single count supports this clone. The chain uses TRBV5-6 and TRBJ2-3, with 7 bases lining up with TRBD2. V was pared by 4 bases and J by 0 bases, with 17 bases of the junction left unmatched. Germline V CDR1 and CDR2: SGHDT, YYEEEE. This CDR3 comprises 19 residues. The CDR3 sequence: CASSPIRAGESSSTDTQYF. CDR3 DNA sequence: TGTGCCAGCAGCCCGATCCGGGCGGGAGAGTCCTCTAGCACAGATACGCAGTATTTT.

DNA of the CDR3: TGTGCCAGCTCAGACCTTTTAAGTAAGCAGTTCTTC. Translated: CASSDLLSKQFF. This rearrangement joins TRBV18 to TRBJ2-1, with D unresolved. Trimming stripped 5 bases from V and 11 bases from J, with 13 bases between. The CDR3 is 12 amino acids. Germline V gene lookup returns CDR1 KGHSH and CDR2 LQKENI.

The V call is TRBV30, the J call TRBJ2-3; 11 nucleotides agree with TRBD2. Germline loops: CDR1 GTSNPN, CDR2 SVGIG (reference sequence). The CDR3 length is 15 residues. Trimming removed 0 bases from V and 2 bases from J; junction bases left unmatched: 1. The CDR3 reads CAWSVGLAVTDTQYF. DNA for the CDR3: TGTGCCTGGAGTGTGGGACTAGCGGTCACAGATACGCAGTATTTT.

The CDR3 bases are TGTGCCAGCAGGCTACAGGGGAGCACAGATACGCAGTATTTT. Translating it yields CASRLQGSTDTQYF. This chain links TRBV6-1 with TRBJ2-3; TRBD1 matches 7 bases. V dropped 6 bases and J dropped 0; count of bases not matched to a gene: 3. This CDR3 is built from 14 residues. Germline CDR1 is MNHNS and CDR2 is SASEGT.

This clone was counted once. This chain connects TRBV19 to TRBJ2-1; possibly TRBD2 for D (6 bases). The CDR3 is made up of 15 amino acids. V was clipped by 10 bases and J by 7 bases, with 23 bases between them. Germline V lookup: CDR1 LNHDA, CDR2 SQIVND (reference sequence). CDR3 coding DNA: TGTGCCACTAGCCGCGGGGCAGGGTCAATGAATGAGCAGTTCTTC. Translated, it gives CATSRGAGSMNEQFF. Supplemented by reference TRBV19 and TRBJ2-1, the full variable domain reads DGGITQSPKYLFRKEGQNVTLSCEQNLNHDAMYWYRQDPGQGLRLIYYSQIVNDFQKGDIAEGYSVSREKKESFPLTVTSAQKNPTAFYLCATSRGAGSMNEQFFGPGTRLTVL.

The V call is TRBV7-2, the J call TRBJ2-7; D call uncertain. Germline CDR1 reads SGHTA; CDR2 reads FQGNSA. Trimming removed 4 bases from V and 4 bases from J, with 14 bases in between. This CDR3 contains 14 residues. In DNA, the CDR3 is TGTGCCAGCAGCTGGGCCGGCCAGACTTACGAGCAGTACTTC. This translates into CASSWAGQTYEQYF.

The V and J genes are TRBV7-9 and TRBJ2-3, with 8 bases aligning to TRBD1. The CDR3 contains 14 residues. V lost 1 base, J lost 14 bases, and 11 bases stayed unmatched. Germline lookup yields CDR1 SEHNR and CDR2 FQNEAQ (reference sequence). CDR3 DNA: TGTGCCAGCAGCTTAGGTGCCAGGGGGCGCGGTCCGTATTTT. Its translation: CASSLGARGRGPYF.

By sample fraction, this clone is medium-sized (0.01 to 0.1%). In nucleotides, the CDR3 is TGTGCCAGCAGTGAAGCGGCCAATGAGCAGTTCTTC. It encodes CASSEAANEQFF. This rearrangement joins TRBV2 to TRBJ2-1; no clear D. CDR1 and CDR2 from the germline V gene are SNHLY and FYNNEI. The length of the CDR3 is 12 residues. Trimming pared 0 bases from V and 6 bases from J, leaving 3 bases between.

V usage is TRBV6-1 and J usage is TRBJ2-1, with 9 bases matching TRBD1. The CDR3 has 14 amino acids. Germline V CDR1 and CDR2: MNHNS, SASEGT. V lost 8 bases, J lost 4 bases, and 6 bases stayed unmatched. CDR3 protein: CASGQQGAYNEQFF. CDR3 in DNA: TGTGCCAGCGGTCAACAGGGGGCTTACAATGAGCAGTTCTTC.

This chain uses TRBV7-2 with TRBJ2-7; D possibly uses TRBD1 or TRBD2 (5 bases each). The length of the CDR3 is 14 residues. V lost 4 bases and J lost 2, with 12 bases in between. From germline, CDR1 is SGHTA and CDR2 FQGNSA. Here the CDR3 DNA reads TGTGCCAGCAGCTATCGGGGACGGGCCTACGAGCAGTACTTC. Residues: CASSYRGRAYEQYF.

The table lists this clone with a few counts. For the CDR3, the DNA is TGTGCCAGCAGCTATCTCGGGACTAGGAGACACGAGCAGTACTTC. Encoded protein: CASSYLGTRRHEQYF. This chain uses TRBV11-2 with TRBJ2-7; TRBD2 agrees at 8 bases. The CDR3 consists of 15 residues. The V gene end was trimmed by 4 bases and the J gene end by 5 bases; junction bases not matched to a gene: 10. CDR1 SGHAT and CDR2 FQNNGV come from the germline V gene.

This CDR3 reads CASSGGTLSYNEQFF. For the CDR3, the DNA is TGTGCCAGCAGTGGAGGGACTCTCTCCTACAATGAGCAGTTCTTC. The chain joins TRBV2 to TRBJ2-1, with D possibly TRBD2 on 6 matching bases. V lost 4 bases and J 0 bases, leaving 10 bases between the germline ends. The germline CDR1 and CDR2 sequences are SNHLY and FYNNEI. The CDR3 runs to 15 residues.